These 5 T cell receptor beta chains share one sample of origin, sequenced in a study of cytomegalovirus exposure and HLA in healthy donors. The PCR employed 60 Vbeta primers together with 13 Jbeta primers. The assay was immunoSEQ multiplex PCR, and TCRdb's table has in-frame clones only and misses some. The table includes roughly 170,000 clones, around 82% detected once. Sample: PBMCs. These TCRs come from a woman in her fifties or sixties in good health and CMV-seropositive.

V is TRBV20-1 and J is TRBJ1-2; D might be TRBD1 (5 bases). There are 11 residues in the CDR3. The germline V and J ends were trimmed by 7 bases and 3 bases, with 9 bases remaining between them. Looked up from germline, CDR1 is DFQATT and CDR2 is SNEGSKA (reference sequence). CDR3 sequence (DNA): TGCAGTGGAGGGGAGGACTATGGCTACACCTTC. Translating gives CSGGEDYGYTF.

This clone was counted a single time. This chain joins TRBV4-2 and TRBJ1-6; D remains unclear. Germline CDR1 reads LGHNA; CDR2 reads YNFKEQ. V lost 0 bases and J 0 bases, leaving 6 bases between the germline ends. The CDR3 is 16 residues long. The chain's CDR3 is CASSQDVSSYNSPLHF. The CDR3 coding sequence is TGTGCCAGCAGCCAAGATGTCAGCTCCTATAATTCACCCCTCCACTTT.

This rearrangement joins TRBV30 to TRBJ2-1; tentatively, D is TRBD2 (5 bases). The germline V gene has CDR1 GTSNPN and CDR2 SVGIG (reference sequence). The CDR3 length is 11 residues. The germline V and J ends were trimmed by 3 bases and 10 bases, with 10 bases remaining between them. CDR3 loop: CAWRTTGEQFF. CDR3 DNA: TGTGCCTGGAGGACAACGGGAGAGCAGTTCTTC.

The CDR3 here is CAWRRPGGYTF. CDR3 bases: TGTGCCTGGCGCCGTCCGGGAGGCTACACCTTC. The V and J genes are TRBV30 and TRBJ1-2; no reliable D call. V lost 5 bases to trimming and J lost 8 bases, with 12 bases between them. Germline-derived CDR1 and CDR2 are GTSNPN and SVGIG (reference sequence). This CDR3 is 11 amino acids long.

This clone appeared a few times. The CDR3 region has the DNA TGTGCCAGCAGCCTTAGCGGGGGAGGGTCTACGCAGTATTTT. It yields the protein CASSLSGGGSTQYF. J is TRBJ2-3 and V is TRBV7-9, with 9 bases fitting TRBD2. V was pared by 5 bases and J by 8 bases, with 8 bases of the junction left unmatched. The V gene's germline CDR1 is SEHNR and CDR2 FQNEAQ (reference sequence). The CDR3 extends over 14 amino acids.